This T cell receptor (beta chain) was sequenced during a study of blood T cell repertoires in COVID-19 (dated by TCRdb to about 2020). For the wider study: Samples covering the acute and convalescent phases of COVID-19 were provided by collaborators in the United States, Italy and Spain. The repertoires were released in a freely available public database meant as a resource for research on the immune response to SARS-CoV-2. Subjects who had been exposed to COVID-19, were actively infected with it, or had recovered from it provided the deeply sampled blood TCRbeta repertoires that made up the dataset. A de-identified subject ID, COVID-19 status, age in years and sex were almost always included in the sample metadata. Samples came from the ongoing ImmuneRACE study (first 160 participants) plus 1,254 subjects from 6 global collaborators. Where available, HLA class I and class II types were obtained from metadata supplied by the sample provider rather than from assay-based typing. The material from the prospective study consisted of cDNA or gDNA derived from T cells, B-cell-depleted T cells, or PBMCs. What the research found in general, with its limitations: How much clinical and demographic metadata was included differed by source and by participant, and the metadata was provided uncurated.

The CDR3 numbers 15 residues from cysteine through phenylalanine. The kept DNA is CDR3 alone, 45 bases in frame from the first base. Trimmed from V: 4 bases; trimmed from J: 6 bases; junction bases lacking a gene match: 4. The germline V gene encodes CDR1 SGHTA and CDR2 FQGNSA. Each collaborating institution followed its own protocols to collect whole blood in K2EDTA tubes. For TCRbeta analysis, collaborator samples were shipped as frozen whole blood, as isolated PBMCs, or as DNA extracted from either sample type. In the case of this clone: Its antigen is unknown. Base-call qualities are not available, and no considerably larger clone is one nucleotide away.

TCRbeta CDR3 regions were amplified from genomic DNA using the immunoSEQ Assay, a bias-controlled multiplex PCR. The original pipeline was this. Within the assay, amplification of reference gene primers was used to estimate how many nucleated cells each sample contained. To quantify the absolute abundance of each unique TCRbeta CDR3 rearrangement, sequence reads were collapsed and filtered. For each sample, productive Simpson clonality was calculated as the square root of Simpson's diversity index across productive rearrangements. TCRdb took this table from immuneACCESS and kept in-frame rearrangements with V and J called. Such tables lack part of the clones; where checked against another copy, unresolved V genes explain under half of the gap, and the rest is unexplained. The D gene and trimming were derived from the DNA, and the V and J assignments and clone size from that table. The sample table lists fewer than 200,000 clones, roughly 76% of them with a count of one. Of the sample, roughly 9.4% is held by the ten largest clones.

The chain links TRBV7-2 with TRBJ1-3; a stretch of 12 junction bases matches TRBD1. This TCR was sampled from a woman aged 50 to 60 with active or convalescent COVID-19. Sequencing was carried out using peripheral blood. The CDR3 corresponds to CASSSPGQGANTIYF. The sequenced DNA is TGTGCCAGCAGCTCTCCGGGACAGGGGGCAAACACCATATATTTT.